The entry below describes one TCR beta chain. The antigen is undetermined. The data were obtained in a study of human T cells and chemical hapten exposure. Study-wide background: Small pooled library volume differences chiefly drove per-sample TCR yield variation.

Findings and caveats of the study: Patch test score rose with PT1 expanded TCRs, significant at 8, 16, 32, not 4.

Time point given: pre-sensitization, week 0. Sample treatment: therapeutic diphenylcyclopropenone sensitization with weekly scalp DPC. Germline CDR1 reads SGHVS; CDR2 reads FNYEAQ. The V end lost 1 base, the J end lost 0 bases, and 10 bases lay between the germline ends. The CDR3 contains 17 residues. Source study methods: Counts of TCRs in each sample centred on a median of approximately 100,000 and extended from approximately 25,000 to 650,000. One entry per CDR3 protein results from TCRdb running MiXCR on the RACE reads. The V and J calls and clone size come from TCRdb's table, not from the authors' own analysis. Of roughly 50,000 distinct CDR3 sequences listed, approximately 9.9% are singletons.

The V call is TRBV7-6, the J call TRBJ2-6; D uncertain. The TCR comes from a middle-aged man with alopecia areata. Some clones in this sample may be carry-over from other donors' samples. The sequencing used whole blood, collected in connection with sensitization to the hapten diphenylcyclopropenone (DPC). CDR3 nucleotide sequence: TGTGCCAGCAGCTTAGTACAACCGAACTCTGGGGCCAACGTCCTGACTTTC. Amino acid sequence: CASSLVQPNSGANVLTF.